A single sample is the source of the 22 T cell receptor beta chains below, sequenced in a study of blood T cell repertoires in COVID-19. Only in-frame clones appear in the TCRdb table, and some are missing; sequencing was by immunoSEQ multiplex PCR. The data hold 150,000 to 200,000 clones, with roughly 90% observed a single time. The sample was peripheral blood. These receptors were taken from a man aged 45 to 65 with acute or convalescent COVID-19.

The rearrangement uses TRBV5-1 and TRBJ2-6; perhaps TRBD1 as D (6 bases). This CDR3 comprises 16 residues. V was trimmed by 6 bases and J by 0 bases, leaving 13 bases between them. Germline V CDR1 and CDR2: SGHRS, YFSETQ. CDR3 DNA sequence: TGCGCCAGCACGCAGGGGTGGATCTCTGGGGCCAACGTCCTGACTTTC. Protein: CASTQGWISGANVLTF.

The rearrangement uses TRBV12-3 or TRBV12-4 and TRBJ1-1; 9 bases match TRBD1. The CDR3 totals 13 residues. The V gene end was trimmed by 6 bases and the J gene end by 3 bases; junction bases not matched to a gene: 2. The CDR3 coding sequence is TGTGCCAGCAGGGGACAGGGCTACACTGAAGCTTTCTTT. This gives the protein CASRGQGYTEAFF.

This clone occurred once. The V call is TRBV28, the J call TRBJ1-1; the D gene is possibly TRBD1 (6 bases). This CDR3 spans 15 amino acids. Germline lookup yields CDR1 MDHEN and CDR2 SYDVKM. Trimming removed 5 bases from V and 4 bases from J, with 17 bases in between. Here the CDR3 DNA reads TGTGCCAGCAGTGGGGTGGGGCAGGGGAGCACTGAAGCTTTCTTT. Translating gives CASSGVGQGSTEAFF.

This rearrangement joins TRBV5-1 to TRBJ2-1, with 11 bases identical to TRBD2. J was trimmed by 10 bases and V by 0 bases; bases with no gene match: 9. Per germline, CDR1 SGHRS and CDR2 YFSETQ. The CDR3 covers 16 residues. CDR3 sequence (DNA): TGCGCCAGCAGCTTGGATGCGCTAGCGGGAGGAAGGGAGCAGTTCTTC. Its protein product is CASSLDALAGGREQFF.

This chain connects TRBV19 to TRBJ1-3, with D tentatively TRBD1 (6 bases). CDR1 and CDR2 from the germline V gene are LNHDA and SQIVND (reference sequence). The CDR3 is 17 amino acids. V lost 2 bases and J 1 base, leaving 15 bases between the germline ends. The CDR3 protein is CASSIRRPQGSGNTIYF. Written as DNA, the CDR3 is TGTGCCAGTAGTATACGGCGCCCACAGGGATCTGGAAACACCATATATTTT.

The chain uses TRBV7-6 and TRBJ2-7; D might be TRBD1 (5 bases). From germline, CDR1 is SGHVS and CDR2 FNYEAQ. V was pared by 1 base and J by 5 bases, with 12 bases between. This CDR3 comprises 14 residues. CDR3 nucleotide sequence: TGTGCCAGCAGCTTAGTAGCCAGGGAACACGAGCAGTACTTC. Its protein product is CASSLVAREHEQYF.

V gene TRBV27 combines with J gene TRBJ1-4; 7 nucleotides agree with TRBD1. The CDR3 is 15 residues long. Germline V gives CDR1 MNHEY, CDR2 SMNVEV (reference sequence). V was pared by 1 base and J by 4 bases, with 3 bases of the junction left unmatched. The DNA of the CDR3 is TGTGCCAGCAGTTTATTTGCAGGGGGTAATGAAAAACTGTTTTTT. As protein: CASSLFAGGNEKLFF.

This chain joins TRBV11-3 and TRBJ2-5, with D maybe TRBD1 (7 bases). CDR3 length: 14 residues. Between the trimmed V and J ends, which lost 5 bases and 4 bases, there was a span of 14 bases. Germline loops: CDR1 SGHNT, CDR2 YENEEA. CDR3 nucleotide sequence: TGTGCCAGCAGCCAGGGGGGTAGGGGAGAGACCCAGTACTTC. It encodes CASSQGGRGETQYF.

CDR3 DNA: TGTGCCAGCAGTCGACAAGGCCAGATCTACAATGAGCAGTTCTTC. Its protein is CASSRQGQIYNEQFF. This chain connects TRBV2 to TRBJ2-1; D remains ambiguous. This CDR3 region has 15 residues. Germline loops: CDR1 SNHLY, CDR2 FYNNEI. V lost 5 bases to trimming and J lost 3 bases, with 14 bases between them.

Comments on this clone: The identical CDR3 is also encoded by other nucleotide sequences in the sample. The J gene is TRBJ2-5, the V gene TRBV19, with D possibly TRBD2 on 6 matching bases. The CDR3 runs 13 residues. V lost 3 bases, J lost 5 bases, and 10 bases lay in between. CDR1 LNHDA and CDR2 SQIVND come from the germline V gene (reference sequence). Here the CDR3 DNA reads TGTGCCAGTAGTATGTCAGGGAGGGAGACCCAGTACTTC. Protein sequence: CASSMSGRETQYF.

The chain uses TRBV2 and TRBJ2-3; 11 bases are shared with TRBD2. The junction had 12 bases not matched to a gene; V was cut back by 7 bases and J by 6 bases. Germline CDR1 reads SNHLY; CDR2 reads FYNNEI. This CDR3 is built from 16 residues. CDR3 loop: CASKPSIAGGSDTQYF. As DNA, the CDR3 is TGTGCCAGCAAACCCTCTATAGCGGGAGGGTCCGATACGCAGTATTTT.

This clone was counted a single time. The chain couples TRBV6-5 to TRBJ1-1; a weak D match, TRBD1 (5 bases). CDR3 size: 14 residues. The V end lost 6 bases, the J end lost 6 bases, and 17 bases lay between the germline ends. Per germline, CDR1 MNHEY and CDR2 SVGAGI. The chain's CDR3 is CASRDRQNRAEAFF. The CDR3 DNA follows: TGTGCCAGCAGAGACAGACAAAACCGGGCTGAAGCTTTCTTT.

In this sample, this clone turned up a few times. This chain joins TRBV2 and TRBJ1-1; D is uncertain. The length of the CDR3 is 13 residues. V dropped 5 bases and J dropped 1 base, with 8 bases sitting between them. CDR1 and CDR2 from the germline V gene are SNHLY and FYNNEI. The CDR3 nucleotides are TGTGCCAGCAGTTCCGACAAGAACACTGAAGCTTTCTTT. It translates to CASSSDKNTEAFF.

CDR3 sequence: CASSTRRVPDTQYF. CDR3 DNA sequence: TGTGCCAGCTCCACCAGGCGGGTCCCAGATACGCAGTATTTT. The rearrangement uses TRBV18 and TRBJ2-3; D might be TRBD2 (5 bases). Trimming stripped 6 bases from V and 4 bases from J, with 14 bases between. CDR3 length equals 14 residues. The germline gives CDR1 KGHSH, CDR2 LQKENI.

The rearrangement links TRBV29-1 to TRBJ1-2; 7 bases align to TRBD1. The CDR3 contains 15 residues. Germline assignment: CDR1 SQVTM and CDR2 ANQGSEA. With V trimmed by 4 bases and J by 0 bases, 8 bases remained unmatched. The CDR3 nucleotides are TGCAGCGTTGTGAGGGGGCTTGAAGCTAACTATGGCTACACCTTC. It specifies CSVVRGLEANYGYTF.

This sequence joins TRBV11-1 and TRBJ2-1; D is possibly TRBD2 (6 bases). There are 16 residues in the CDR3. V was shortened by 6 bases and J by 4 bases, with 19 bases between the two germline ends. The germline V gene encodes CDR1 SGHAT and CDR2 FQDESV (reference sequence). The chain's CDR3 is CASSTPGASGYNEQFF. The CDR3 DNA reads TGTGCCAGCAGTACTCCGGGAGCTAGTGGGTACAATGAGCAGTTCTTC.

The rearrangement uses TRBV19 and TRBJ1-5, with no clear D. The CDR3 covers 14 residues. CDR1 and CDR2 (germline): LNHDA, SQIVND (reference sequence). Trimming stripped 7 bases from V and 0 bases from J, with 10 bases between. The DNA of the CDR3 is TGTGCCAGTACCGAGAACGATAGCAATCAGCCCCAGCATTTT. Translation: CASTENDSNQPQHF.

The chain has TRBV19 and TRBJ2-2; 7 nucleotides agree with TRBD1. CDR1 is LNHDA and CDR2 is SQIVND in the germline V gene (reference sequence). The CDR3 runs to 12 residues. The CDR3 DNA is TGTGCTTCGGGATCAGGGGGCGGGGAGCTGTTTTTT. This gives the protein CASGSGGGELFF.

The rearrangement uses TRBV11-2 and TRBJ2-1; maybe TRBD2 (6 bases). The CDR3 contains 14 residues. Deletions cut 7 bases from V and 9 bases from J, with 19 bases between. The germline gives CDR1 SGHAT, CDR2 FQNNGV. The CDR3 is CASNPSAPRGEQFF. Written as DNA, the CDR3 is TGTGCCAGCAACCCTAGCGCTCCCCGGGGTGAGCAGTTCTTC.

J is TRBJ1-5 and V is TRBV23-1; no definite D call. TRBV23-1 is an open reading frame whose function is uncertain. This CDR3 has 17 residues. V lost 2 bases to trimming and J lost 0 bases, with 14 bases between them. CDR3: CASSQRWLGDSNQPQHF. The CDR3 DNA reads TGCGCCAGCAGTCAAAGGTGGTTAGGAGATAGCAATCAGCCCCAGCATTTT.

The chain carries TRBV7-9 and TRBJ1-1, with D possibly matching TRBD1 (5 bases). CDR3 length equals 13 residues. From germline, CDR1 is SEHNR and CDR2 FQNEAQ (reference sequence). Deletions cut 5 bases from V and 1 base from J, with 8 bases between. CDR3 sequence: CASSRGGNTEAFF. The CDR3 coding sequence is TGTGCCAGCAGCCGCGGGGGGAACACTGAAGCTTTCTTT.

As regards this clone: The sample carries other DNA sequences with the same CDR3. This sequence joins TRBV3-1 (or the pseudogene TRBV3-2) and TRBJ2-7; maybe TRBD2 (6 bases). V was cut by 6 bases and J by 5 bases, with 17 bases left in between. The CDR3 runs 14 residues. Germline V gives CDR1 LGHDT, CDR2 YNNKEL (reference sequence). The CDR3 is CASSPLGGGDEQYF. The CDR3 nucleotides are TGTGCCAGCAGTCCTCTCGGGGGTGGCGACGAGCAGTACTTC.